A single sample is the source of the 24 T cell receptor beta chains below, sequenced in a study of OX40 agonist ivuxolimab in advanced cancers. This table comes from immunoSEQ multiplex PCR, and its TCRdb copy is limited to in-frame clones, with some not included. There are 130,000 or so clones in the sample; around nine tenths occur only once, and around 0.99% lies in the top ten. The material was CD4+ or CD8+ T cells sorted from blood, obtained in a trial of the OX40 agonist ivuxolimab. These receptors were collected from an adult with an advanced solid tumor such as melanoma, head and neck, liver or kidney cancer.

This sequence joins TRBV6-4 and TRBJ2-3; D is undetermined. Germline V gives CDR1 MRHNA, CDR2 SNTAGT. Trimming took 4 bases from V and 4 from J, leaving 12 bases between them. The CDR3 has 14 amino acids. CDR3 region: CASSATAGADTQYF. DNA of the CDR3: TGTGCCAGCAGTGCAACAGCTGGGGCAGATACGCAGTATTTT.

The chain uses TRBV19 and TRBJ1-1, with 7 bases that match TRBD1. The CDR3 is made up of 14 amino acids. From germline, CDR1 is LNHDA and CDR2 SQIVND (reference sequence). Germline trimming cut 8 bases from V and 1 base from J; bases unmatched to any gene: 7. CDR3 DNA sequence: TGTGCCAGTGGGACCCGACAGGGGAACACTGAAGCTTTCTTT. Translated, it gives CASGTRQGNTEAFF.

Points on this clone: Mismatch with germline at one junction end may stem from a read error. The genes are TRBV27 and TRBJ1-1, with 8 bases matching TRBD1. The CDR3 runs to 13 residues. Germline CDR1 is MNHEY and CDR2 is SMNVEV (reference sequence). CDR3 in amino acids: CASSRTGNPEAFF. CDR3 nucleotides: TGTGCCAGCAGTAGGACAGGGAACCCTGAAGCTTTCTTT.

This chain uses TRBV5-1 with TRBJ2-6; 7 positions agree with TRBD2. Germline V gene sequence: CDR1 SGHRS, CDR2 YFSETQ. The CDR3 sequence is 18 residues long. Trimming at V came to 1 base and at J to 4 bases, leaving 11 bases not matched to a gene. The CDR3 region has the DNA TGCGCCAGCAGCTTGTTCGGGGGGTCCTCGTCAGGGGCCAACGTCCTGACTTTC. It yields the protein CASSLFGGSSSGANVLTF.

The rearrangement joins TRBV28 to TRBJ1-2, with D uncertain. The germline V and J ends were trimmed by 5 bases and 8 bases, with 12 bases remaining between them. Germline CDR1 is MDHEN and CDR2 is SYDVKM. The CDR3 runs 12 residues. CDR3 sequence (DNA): TGTGCCAGCAGTGACGGGCCTCCGGGCTACACCTTC. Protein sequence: CASSDGPPGYTF.

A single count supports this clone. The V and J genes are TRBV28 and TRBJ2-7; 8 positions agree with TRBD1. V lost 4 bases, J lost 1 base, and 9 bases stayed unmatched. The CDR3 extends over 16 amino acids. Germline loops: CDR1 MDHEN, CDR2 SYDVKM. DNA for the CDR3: TGTGCCAGCAGTTCCCCCCCCGGACAGGGATCCTACGAGCAGTACTTC. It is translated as CASSSPPGQGSYEQYF.

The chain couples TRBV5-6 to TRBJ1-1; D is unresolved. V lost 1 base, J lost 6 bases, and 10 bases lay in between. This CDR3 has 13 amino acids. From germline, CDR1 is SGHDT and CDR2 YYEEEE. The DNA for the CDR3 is TGTGCCAGCAGCTTGAACTGGGTCGCTGAAGCTTTCTTT. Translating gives CASSLNWVAEAFF.

The CDR3 DNA reads TGCGCCAGCAGCTTGGTGGAAAGCTCCTACAATGAGCAGTTCTTC. It is translated as CASSLVESSYNEQFF. V usage is TRBV5-1 and J usage is TRBJ2-1; no clear D gene. The germline gives CDR1 SGHRS, CDR2 YFSETQ. Trimming took 0 bases from V and 0 from J, leaving 7 bases between them. The CDR3 runs to 15 residues.

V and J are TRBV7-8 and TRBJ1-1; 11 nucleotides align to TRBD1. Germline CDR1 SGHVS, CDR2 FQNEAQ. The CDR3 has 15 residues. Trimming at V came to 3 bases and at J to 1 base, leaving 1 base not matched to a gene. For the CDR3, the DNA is TGTGCCAGCAGCTTGGACAGGGGGCCGAACACTGAAGCTTTCTTT. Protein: CASSLDRGPNTEAFF.

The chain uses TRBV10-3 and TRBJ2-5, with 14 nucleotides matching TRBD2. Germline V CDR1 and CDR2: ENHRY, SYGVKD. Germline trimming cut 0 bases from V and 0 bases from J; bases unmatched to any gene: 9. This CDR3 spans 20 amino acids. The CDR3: CAISESGLAGGRRYQETQYF. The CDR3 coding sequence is TGTGCCATCAGTGAGTCCGGACTAGCGGGAGGACGCCGGTACCAAGAGACCCAGTACTTC.

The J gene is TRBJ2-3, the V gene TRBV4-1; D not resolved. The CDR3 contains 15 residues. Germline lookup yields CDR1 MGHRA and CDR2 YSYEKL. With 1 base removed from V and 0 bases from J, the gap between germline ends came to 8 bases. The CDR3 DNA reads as TGCGCCAGCAGCCAAGTCGATTTTAGCACAGATACGCAGTATTTT. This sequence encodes CASSQVDFSTDTQYF.

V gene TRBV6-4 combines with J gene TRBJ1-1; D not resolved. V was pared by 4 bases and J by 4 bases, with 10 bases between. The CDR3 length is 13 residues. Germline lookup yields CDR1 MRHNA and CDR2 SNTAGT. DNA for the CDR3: TGTGCCAGCAGTGTCACGTCCAGCACTGAAGCTTTCTTT. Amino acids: CASSVTSSTEAFF.

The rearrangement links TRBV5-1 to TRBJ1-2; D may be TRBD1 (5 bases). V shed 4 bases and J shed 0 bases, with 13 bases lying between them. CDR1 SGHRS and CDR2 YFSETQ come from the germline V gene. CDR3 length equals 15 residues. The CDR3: CASSQDILSNYGYTF. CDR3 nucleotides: TGCGCCAGCAGCCAGGACATCCTCTCTAACTATGGCTACACCTTC.

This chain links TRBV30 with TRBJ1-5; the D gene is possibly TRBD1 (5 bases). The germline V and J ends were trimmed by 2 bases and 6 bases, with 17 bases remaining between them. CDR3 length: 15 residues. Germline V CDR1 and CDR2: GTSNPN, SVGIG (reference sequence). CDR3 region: CAWSSNGALSQPQHF. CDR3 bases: TGTGCCTGGAGTAGCAACGGGGCCCTCTCTCAGCCCCAGCATTTT.

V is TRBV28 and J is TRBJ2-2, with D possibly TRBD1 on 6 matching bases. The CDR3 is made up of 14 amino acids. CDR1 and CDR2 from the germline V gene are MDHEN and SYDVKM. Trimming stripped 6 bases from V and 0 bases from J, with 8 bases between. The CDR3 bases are TGTGCCAGCAGCGGACAGTCGAACACCGGGGAGCTGTTTTTT. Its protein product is CASSGQSNTGELFF.

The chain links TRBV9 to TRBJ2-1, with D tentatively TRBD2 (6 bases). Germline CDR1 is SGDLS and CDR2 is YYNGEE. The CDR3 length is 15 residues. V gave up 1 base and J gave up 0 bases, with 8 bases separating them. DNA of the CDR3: TGTGCCAGCAGCGTACACGGGAGCTCCTACAATGAGCAGTTCTTC. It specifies CASSVHGSSYNEQFF.

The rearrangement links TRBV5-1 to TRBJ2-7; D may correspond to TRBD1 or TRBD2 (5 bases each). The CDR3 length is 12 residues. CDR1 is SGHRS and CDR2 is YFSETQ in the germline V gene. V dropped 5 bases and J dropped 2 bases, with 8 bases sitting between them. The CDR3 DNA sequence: TGCGCCAGCAGGTCGGGACCCTACGAGCAGTACTTC. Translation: CASRSGPYEQYF.

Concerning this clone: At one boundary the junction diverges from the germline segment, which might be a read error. The chain's CDR3 is CASSLGQGHSFEQYF. The CDR3 DNA reads as TGCGCCAGCAGCTTGGGCCAGGGGCACTCCTTCGAGCAGTACTTC. The rearrangement joins TRBV5-1 to TRBJ2-7; possibly TRBD1 for D (6 bases). Germline CDR1 reads SGHRS; CDR2 reads YFSETQ. This CDR3 is 15 amino acids long.

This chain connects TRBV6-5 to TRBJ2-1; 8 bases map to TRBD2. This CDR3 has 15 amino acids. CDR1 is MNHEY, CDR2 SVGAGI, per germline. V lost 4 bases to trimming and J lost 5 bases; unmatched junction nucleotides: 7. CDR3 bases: TGTGCCAGCAGTTCTATAGCGGGAACACACAATGAGCAGTTCTTC. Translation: CASSSIAGTHNEQFF.

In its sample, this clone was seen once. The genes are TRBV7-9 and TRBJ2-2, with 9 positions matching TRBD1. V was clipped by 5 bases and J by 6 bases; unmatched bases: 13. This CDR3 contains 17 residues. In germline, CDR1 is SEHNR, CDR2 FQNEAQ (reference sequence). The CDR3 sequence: CASSHTRTQGAAGELFF. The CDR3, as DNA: TGTGCCAGCAGCCATACAAGGACACAGGGGGCGGCCGGGGAGCTGTTTTTT. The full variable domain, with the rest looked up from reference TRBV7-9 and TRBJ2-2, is DTGVSQNPRHKITKRGQNVTFRCDPISEHNRLYWYRQTLGQGPEFLTYFQNEAQLEKSRLLSDRFSAERPKGSFSTLEIQRTEQGDSAMYLCASSHTRTQGAAGELFFGEGSRLTVL.

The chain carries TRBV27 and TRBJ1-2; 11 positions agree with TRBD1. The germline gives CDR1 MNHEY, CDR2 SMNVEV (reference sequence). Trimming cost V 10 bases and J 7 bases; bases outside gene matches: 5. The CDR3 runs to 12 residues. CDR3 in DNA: TGTGCCACCTCGGACAGGGGGCTTGGCTACACCTTC. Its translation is CATSDRGLGYTF.

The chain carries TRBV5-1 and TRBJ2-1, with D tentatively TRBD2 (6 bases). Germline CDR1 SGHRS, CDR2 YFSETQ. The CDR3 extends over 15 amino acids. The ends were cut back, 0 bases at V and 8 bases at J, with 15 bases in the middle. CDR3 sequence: CASSLAAGNRDEQFF. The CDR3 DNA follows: TGCGCCAGCAGCTTGGCGGCGGGAAACCGCGATGAGCAGTTCTTC.

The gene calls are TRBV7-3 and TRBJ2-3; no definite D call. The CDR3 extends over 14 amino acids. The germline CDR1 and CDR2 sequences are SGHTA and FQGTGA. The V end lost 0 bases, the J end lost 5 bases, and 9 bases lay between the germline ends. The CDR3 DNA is TGTGCCAGCAGCTTAACGACGTGGCGAGATACGCAGTATTTT. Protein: CASSLTTWRDTQYF.

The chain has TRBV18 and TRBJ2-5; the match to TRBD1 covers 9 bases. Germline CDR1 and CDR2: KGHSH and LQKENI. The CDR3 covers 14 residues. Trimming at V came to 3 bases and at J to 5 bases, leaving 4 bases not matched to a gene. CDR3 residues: CASSPRTGAETQYF. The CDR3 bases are TGTGCCAGCTCACCCCGGACAGGGGCGGAGACCCAGTACTTC.